Sequencing of this TCR beta chain was carried out in a study of blood T cell repertoires in COVID-19. Background on the study: Acute and convalescent COVID-19 specimens originated in the United States, Italy and Spain. Nucleic acid was either cDNA or gDNA, and it came from T cells, B-cell-depleted T cells, or PBMCs.

As concerns this clone: Different DNA sequences within this sample yield the same CDR3.

Sequencing used immunoSEQ multiplex PCR; TCRdb keeps in-frame clones, though not all of them. The sample records tens of thousands of clones, around 90% being singletons. Material: peripheral blood. The TCR sequence derives from a human donor in a cohort sampled during active COVID-19.

The CDR3 sequence is CASSLGLAGAYEQYF. In nucleotides, the CDR3 is TGCGCCAGCAGCTTGGGGCTAGCGGGGGCCTACGAGCAGTACTTC. The rearrangement joins TRBV5-1 to TRBJ2-7; TRBD2 matches at 10 bases. From germline, CDR1 is SGHRS and CDR2 YFSETQ. The CDR3 is made up of 15 amino acids. After removal of 0 bases from V and 2 bases from J, the junction contained 2 bases not matched to a gene.